These T cell receptor beta chains were read from a single sample in a study of patients and donors after allogeneic stem cell transplantation. MiXCR, run by TCRdb on the RT-PCR reads, gives a single entry per CDR3 protein. The table records some 17,000 distinct CDR3 sequences, under 30% of them present only once. Sample: blood, either unsorted or a sorted T cell fraction (not recorded which). These TCRs come from a human donor who was either an allogeneic HSCT recipient or a stem cell or donor lymphocyte infusion donor (not recorded which). It is not recorded whose cells these are; they may come from a transplant donor. The CDR3 runs from the conserved cysteine through the conserved F or W. D genes are given only for firm matches. Some rows have no size entry. The others give once, few or many, or a class for an expanded clone.

j_gene: TRBJ2-6; d_gene: -; v_gene: TRBV6-6; abundance: -; CDR3nt: TGTGCCAGCAGTTCCAGGCCCGCTGGGGCCAACGTCCTGACTTTC; CDR3aa: CASSSRPAGANVLTF
j_gene: TRBJ1-3; d_gene: -; v_gene: TRBV10-3; abundance: few; CDR3nt: TGTGCCATGGGGGGCAGGCTTGGAAACACCATATATTTT; CDR3aa: CAMGGRLGNTIYF
j_gene: TRBJ1-3; d_gene: -; v_gene: TRBV12-3/TRBV12-4; abundance: many; CDR3nt: TGTGCCAGCAGTTTCGGACAGCCCCGAGGAAACACCATATATTTT; CDR3aa: CASSFGQPRGNTIYF
j_gene: TRBJ1-4; d_gene: -; v_gene: TRBV6-6; abundance: many; CDR3nt: TGTGCCAGCAGTTACTCGATCGGACCAACTAATGAAAAACTGTTTTTT; CDR3aa: CASSYSIGPTNEKLFF
j_gene: TRBJ1-5; d_gene: -; v_gene: TRBV12-3/TRBV12-4; abundance: medium-sized; CDR3nt: TGTGCCAGCAGTTTTAGGGCAGGGCGGCAGCCCCAGCATTTT; CDR3aa: CASSFRAGRQPQHF
j_gene: TRBJ1-1; d_gene: -; v_gene: TRBV28; abundance: -; CDR3nt: TGTGCCAGCAGTTTTAAGTCTGAAGCTTTCTTT; CDR3aa: CASSFKSEAFF
j_gene: TRBJ1-4; d_gene: TRBD1; v_gene: TRBV6-6; abundance: -; CDR3nt: TGTGCCAGCAGCCCACAGGGGGGTAATGAAAAACTGTTTTTT; CDR3aa: CASSPQGGNEKLFF
j_gene: TRBJ2-5; d_gene: -; v_gene: TRBV5-1; abundance: -; CDR3nt: TGCGCCAGCAGTGTGATACAAGAGACCCAGTACTTC; CDR3aa: CASSVIQETQYF
j_gene: TRBJ1-5; d_gene: -; v_gene: TRBV5-1; abundance: few; CDR3nt: TGCGCCAGCAGCTTGGGGCCGAGGAGCAATCAGCCCCAGCATTTT; CDR3aa: CASSLGPRSNQPQHF
j_gene: TRBJ1-2; d_gene: -; v_gene: TRBV5-1; abundance: few; CDR3nt: TGCGCCAGCAGCGCCGCGGGGGCTGGAAGCTACACCTTC; CDR3aa: CASSAAGAGSYTF
j_gene: TRBJ1-4; d_gene: TRBD1; v_gene: TRBV6-5; abundance: -; CDR3nt: TGTGCCAGCAAGGACAGGGAACGACTGTTTTTT; CDR3aa: CASKDRERLFF
j_gene: TRBJ1-4; d_gene: -; v_gene: TRBV5-1; abundance: few; CDR3nt: TGCGCCAGCAGCCTCCAGACCCCGGGTGAAAAACTGTTTTTT; CDR3aa: CASSLQTPGEKLFF
j_gene: TRBJ1-1; d_gene: -; v_gene: TRBV29-1; abundance: few; CDR3nt: TGCAGCGTGGGAAATATTCAAGCTTTCTTT; CDR3aa: CSVGNIQAFF
j_gene: TRBJ2-7; d_gene: -; v_gene: TRBV5-1; abundance: -; CDR3nt: TGCGCCAGCAGCTTCGGACAGTTCTCCTACGAGCAGTACTTC; CDR3aa: CASSFGQFSYEQYF
j_gene: TRBJ1-4; d_gene: -; v_gene: TRBV5-1; abundance: few; CDR3nt: TGCGCCAGCAGTCGGGACACTTGGGGCAAACTGTTTTTT; CDR3aa: CASSRDTWGKLFF
j_gene: TRBJ2-3; d_gene: -; v_gene: TRBV5-1; abundance: -; CDR3nt: TGCGCCAGCATGGGGGCCCGCACAGATACGCAGTATTTT; CDR3aa: CASMGARTDTQYF
j_gene: TRBJ2-4; d_gene: -; v_gene: TRBV3-1; abundance: -; CDR3nt: TGTGCCAGCAGCCAAGATCCAGTCGGGGCGGAAAACATTCAGTACTTC; CDR3aa: CASSQDPVGAENIQYF
j_gene: TRBJ1-1; d_gene: -; v_gene: TRBV5-1; abundance: -; CDR3nt: TGCGCCAGCAGCTTGGCCCGGGGGGCGGGTGAAGCTTTCTTT; CDR3aa: CASSLARGAGEAFF
j_gene: TRBJ1-5; d_gene: -; v_gene: TRBV28; abundance: few; CDR3nt: TGTGCCAGCAGTTCGCTAGAGTACAATCAGCCCCAGCATTTT; CDR3aa: CASSSLEYNQPQHF
j_gene: TRBJ1-1; d_gene: -; v_gene: TRBV2; abundance: -; CDR3nt: TGTGCCAGCAGAGAGCGGCAGGGTTATGGTGAAGCTTTCTTT; CDR3aa: CASRERQGYGEAFF
j_gene: TRBJ2-5; d_gene: -; v_gene: TRBV4-1; abundance: -; CDR3nt: TGCGCCAGCAGCCCGAGTGGAGATCAAGAGACCCAGTACTTC; CDR3aa: CASSPSGDQETQYF
j_gene: TRBJ1-6; d_gene: -; v_gene: TRBV27; abundance: -; CDR3nt: TGTGCCAGCAGTTGGGACAACTATAATTCACCCCTCCACTTT; CDR3aa: CASSWDNYNSPLHF
j_gene: TRBJ1-2; d_gene: -; v_gene: TRBV5-6; abundance: few; CDR3nt: TGTGCCAGCAGCGTCTCAGGGGTGGATGGCTACACCTTC; CDR3aa: CASSVSGVDGYTF
j_gene: TRBJ2-6; d_gene: -; v_gene: TRBV12-3/TRBV12-4; abundance: few; CDR3nt: TGTGCCAGCAGGTTGACCTCTGGGGCCAACGTCCTGACTTTC; CDR3aa: CASRLTSGANVLTF
j_gene: TRBJ1-1; d_gene: -; v_gene: TRBV20-1; abundance: -; CDR3nt: TGCAGTGCCCACCGCGAAGCTTTCTTT; CDR3aa: CSAHREAFF
j_gene: TRBJ2-5; d_gene: TRBD1; v_gene: TRBV6-2/TRBV6-3; abundance: few; CDR3nt: TGTGCCAGCAGAAAATCAGGGGGCACGGAGACCCAGTACTTC; CDR3aa: CASRKSGGTETQYF
j_gene: TRBJ1-2; d_gene: TRBD1; v_gene: TRBV10-3; abundance: few; CDR3nt: TGTGCCATCATGAGTAGCAGGGGGCGCGGCTACACCTTC; CDR3aa: CAIMSSRGRGYTF
j_gene: TRBJ1-5; d_gene: -; v_gene: TRBV12-3/TRBV12-4; abundance: few; CDR3nt: TGTGCCAGCAGTTTAGAACGGTATAGCAATCAGCCCCAGCATTTT; CDR3aa: CASSLERYSNQPQHF